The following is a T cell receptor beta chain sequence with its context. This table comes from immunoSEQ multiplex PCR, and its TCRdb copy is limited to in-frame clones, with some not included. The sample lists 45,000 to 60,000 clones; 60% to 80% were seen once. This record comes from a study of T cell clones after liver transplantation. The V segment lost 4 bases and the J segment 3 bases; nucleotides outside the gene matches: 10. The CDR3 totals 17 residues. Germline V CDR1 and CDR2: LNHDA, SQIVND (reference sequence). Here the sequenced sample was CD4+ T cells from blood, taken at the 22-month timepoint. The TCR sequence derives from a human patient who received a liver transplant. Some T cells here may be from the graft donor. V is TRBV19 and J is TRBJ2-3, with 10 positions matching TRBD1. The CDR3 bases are TGTGCCAGTAGTACATTACCCGGGACAGGGGATACAGATACGCAGTATTTT. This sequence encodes CASSTLPGTGDTDTQYF.